This is a list of T cell receptor beta chains from one sample in a study of STAT3 mutations in large granular lymphocyte leukemia. Clones were read by immunoSEQ multiplex PCR, and TCRdb kept only the in-frame ones, dropping some. The table records approximately 5,500 clones, roughly 36% of them present only once. The sample comprised peripheral blood mononuclear cells. The receptor source for this set is a woman in her forties with T-cell large granular lymphocyte leukemia. Some clones in this sample may be carry-over from other donors' samples. Each CDR3 is given with its conserved first and last residue. The D gene is left open where the match is weak. Size values are once, few and many counts, or a class for expanded clones, and some rows have none.

v_call	j_call	clone_size	cdr3_length	d_call	cdr3_aa	cdr3_nt
TRBV7-9	TRBJ1-4	few	12	TRBD1	CASSPGTGGSFF	TGTGCCAGCAGCCCCGGGACAGGTGGCTCGTTTTTT
TRBV18	TRBJ2-5	-	13	-	CASSSRLKETQYF	TGTGCCAGCTCATCCCGACTGAAAGAGACCCAGTACTTC
TRBV4-3	TRBJ2-7	-	14	TRBD1	CASSQGQGNYEQYF	TGCGCCAGCAGCCAAGGACAGGGGAACTACGAGCAGTACTTC
TRBV7-9	TRBJ1-1	-	13	-	CASSPAGGTEAFF	TGTGCCAGCAGCCCGGCGGGCGGCACTGAAGCTTTCTTT
TRBV7-9	TRBJ1-4	few	15	-	CASSPRGGGNEKLFF	TGTGCCAGCAGCCCCCGCGGGGGCGGGAACGAAAAACTGTTTTTT
TRBV9	TRBJ2-5	-	16	TRBD1	CASSEGGQGIGETQYF	TGTGCCAGCAGCGAGGGGGGACAGGGTATTGGGGAGACCCAGTACTTC
TRBV4-3	TRBJ1-5	-	15	-	CASSQVQGKNQPQHF	TGCGCCAGCAGCCAAGTCCAGGGAAAGAATCAGCCCCAGCATTTT
TRBV5-6	TRBJ2-5	-	13	TRBD1	CASSPGGLETQYF	TGTGCCAGCAGCCCAGGGGGCTTGGAGACCCAGTACTTC
TRBV7-9	TRBJ2-6	few	17	-	CASSPTAGVFGANVLTF	TGTGCCAGCAGCCCTACCGCGGGTGTCTTTGGGGCCAACGTCCTGACTTTC
TRBV5-8	TRBJ2-5	-	13	-	CASSSEFQETQYF	TGTGCCAGCAGCTCAGAATTCCAAGAGACCCAGTACTTC
TRBV5-6	TRBJ2-7	-	14	-	CASSLASPSYEQYF	TGTGCCAGCAGCTTGGCCTCGCCTTCCTACGAGCAGTACTTC
TRBV5-6	TRBJ2-7	few	11	-	CASSLGSLEYF	TGTGCCAGCAGCTTGGGCAGCTTGGAGTACTTC
TRBV5-8	TRBJ1-2	few	15	-	CASSRPPERDYGYTF	TGTGCCAGCAGCAGGCCTCCGGAGCGCGACTATGGCTACACCTTC
TRBV18	TRBJ1-1	once	14	-	CASSPPHGNTEAFF	TGTGCCAGCTCACCACCCCATGGGAACACTGAAGCTTTCTTT
TRBV4-1	TRBJ1-5	-	17	-	CASNQGLPGAGGQPQHF	TGCGCCAGCAACCAGGGGCTACCTGGGGCGGGGGGTCAGCCCCAGCATTTT
TRBV30	TRBJ1-2	-	15	TRBD1	CAWSGAPRDSYGYTF	TGTGCCTGGAGCGGGGCCCCTCGGGACAGCTATGGCTACACCTTC
TRBV7-6	TRBJ2-5	-	18	TRBD2	CASSLVVLAGGSQETQYF	TGTGCCAGCAGCTTAGTTGTCCTAGCGGGGGGTTCACAAGAGACCCAGTACTTC
TRBV6-5	TRBJ2-7	-	12	-	CASFSFSAEQYF	TGTGCCTCCTTTTCTTTCTCTGCCGAGCAGTACTTC
TRBV9	TRBJ2-3	-	15	TRBD2	CASSAGTSGTDTQYF	TGTGCCAGCAGCGCCGGGACTAGCGGCACAGATACGCAGTATTTT
TRBV6-4	TRBJ2-2	-	14	TRBD2	CASSLAGHTGELFF	TGTGCCAGCAGTCTAGCGGGGCACACCGGGGAGCTGTTTTTT
TRBV14	TRBJ2-7	-	14	TRBD1	CASSPRDRRYEQYF	TGTGCCAGCAGCCCCCGGGACAGGCGCTACGAGCAGTACTTC
TRBV5-1	TRBJ2-7	few	16	-	CASSFGAGAGLREQYF	TGCGCCAGCAGCTTTGGTGCGGGCGCAGGTCTACGGGAGCAGTACTTC
TRBV5-4	TRBJ1-1	few	14	-	CASSLRGRNTEAFF	TGTGCCAGCAGCTTGAGGGGCCGGAACACTGAAGCTTTCTTT
TRBV11-2	TRBJ2-7	few	14	TRBD2	CASRKLAGGYEQYF	TGTGCCAGCAGGAAACTAGCGGGGGGGTACGAGCAGTACTTC
TRBV7-9	TRBJ2-7	few	13	-	CASSIQGNYEQYF	TGTGCCAGCAGCATACAGGGCAACTACGAGCAGTACTTC
TRBV4-2	TRBJ2-1	once	14	TRBD1	CASSEGQMYNEQFF	TGTGCCAGCAGCGAGGGACAGATGTACAATGAGCAGTTCTTC
TRBV7-7	TRBJ2-6	few	15	-	CASSLDLSGANVLTF	TGTGCTAGCAGCTTAGATCTCTCTGGGGCCAACGTCCTGACTTTC
TRBV6-1	TRBJ1-5	-	14	TRBD1	CASREGAGNQPQHF	TGTGCCAGCAGGGAGGGGGCTGGCAATCAGCCCCAGCATTTT
TRBV7-6	TRBJ2-1	-	15	-	CASSLALPPVNEQFF	TGTGCCAGCAGCTTAGCCCTCCCTCCCGTTAATGAGCAGTTCTTC
TRBV18	TRBJ1-2	-	16	-	CASSQTGDNLNYGYTF	TGTGCCAGCTCCCAGACGGGGGACAACCTCAACTATGGCTACACCTTC
TRBV10-3	TRBJ1-3	few	14	TRBD1	CASRTGEAGNTIYF	TGTGCCAGCCGTACAGGGGAAGCGGGAAACACCATATATTTT
TRBV7-2	TRBJ1-3	-	12	-	CASSFQGNTIYF	TGTGCCAGCAGCTTTCAAGGAAACACCATATATTTT
TRBV18	TRBJ1-2	-	15	-	CASSPGRGFLDGYTF	TGTGCCAGCTCACCCGGACGGGGGTTTCTCGATGGCTACACCTTC
TRBV30	TRBJ1-2	few	12	-	CAWSVLHHGYTF	TGTGCCTGGAGTGTACTTCACCATGGCTACACCTTC
TRBV20-1	TRBJ1-2	few	11	-	CSASPGYGYTF	TGCAGTGCTAGCCCAGGCTATGGCTACACCTTC
TRBV7-9	TRBJ1-2	-	13	-	CASSSDTKGGYTF	TGTGCCAGCAGCTCAGACACCAAAGGGGGCTACACCTTC
TRBV30	TRBJ1-1	few	13	-	CAWQVGGSSRAFF	TGTGCCTGGCAGGTTGGGGGATCGTCTCGAGCTTTCTTT